Listed below are T cell receptor beta chains from one sample, sequenced in a study of Ad26.COV2.S vaccination and SARS-CoV-2 variants. Here immunoSEQ multiplex PCR was the method, and the copy in TCRdb shows in-frame clones only, minus some. The sample lists fewer than 400,000 clones, 85% occurring once. Sequenced material: peripheral blood, taken in a trial of Ad26.COV2.S vaccine versus placebo. Source of these receptors: a person between 18 and 59 years old who received the Ad26.COV2.S COVID-19 vaccine or a placebo. The CDR3 runs from the conserved cysteine through the conserved F or W. A D gene is named only where the DNA matches it firmly. Size values are once, few and many counts, or a class for expanded clones, and some rows have none.

size,D,J,V,DNA,CDR3
few,.,TRBJ2-2,TRBV9,TGTGCCAGCAGCGTCCCAGGGGCCGCGGGCACCGGGGAGCTGTTTTTT,CASSVPGAAGTGELFF
.,TRBD1,TRBJ1-1,TRBV18,TGTGCCAGCTCACCACGACAGGGGGGGATCACTGAAGCTTTCTTT,CASSPRQGGITEAFF
few,TRBD2,TRBJ2-3,TRBV5-1,TGCGCCAGCAGCTTGGGACTAGCGACAGATACGCAGTATTTT,CASSLGLATDTQYF
once,.,TRBJ2-6,TRBV30,TGTGCCTGGAGTAGGGAGACTGGGGCCAACGTCCTGACTTTC,CAWSRETGANVLTF
.,.,TRBJ1-1,TRBV12-3/TRBV12-4,TGTGCCAGCAGTTTCACGGTAGCCACTGAAGCTTTCTTT,CASSFTVATEAFF
.,.,TRBJ1-5,TRBV3-1/TRBV3-2,TGTGCCAGCAGCCAAGGCGGGGGTGGGCAAACGCATTTT,CASSQGGGGQTHF
.,TRBD2,TRBJ2-5,TRBV5-1,TGCGCCAGCAGCTTGTTCGGGGGGGCCGAGACCCAGTACTTC,CASSLFGGAETQYF
.,.,TRBJ2-5,TRBV19,TGTGCCAGTACCCCCGGGGGAGAGACCCAGTACTTC,CASTPGGETQYF
.,.,TRBJ1-4,TRBV5-8,TGTGCCAGCCAGCTAGAGACTAATGAAAAACTGTTTTTT,CASQLETNEKLFF
.,TRBD2,TRBJ2-3,TRBV6-7,TGTGCCAGCAGTTACTCGACCCCAACTAGCGGGGCCGCAGATACGCAGTATTTT,CASSYSTPTSGAADTQYF
.,TRBD1,TRBJ2-5,TRBV10-3,TGTGCCGCCGGGGACAGCCAAGAGACCCAGTACTTC,CAAGDSQETQYF
.,TRBD2,TRBJ2-1,TRBV28,TGTGCCAGCAGCCCTAGCGGGGCTTACAATGAGCAGTTCTTC,CASSPSGAYNEQFF
.,.,TRBJ2-2,TRBV6-6,TGTGCCAGCAGCCATTACCTGGGAGAGGAGCTGTTTTTT,CASSHYLGEELFF
.,TRBD2,TRBJ2-5,TRBV3-1/TRBV3-2,TGTGCCAGCAGCCAAGAAGCTAGCGGGGGAGGGACCCAGTACTTC,CASSQEASGGGTQYF
.,.,TRBJ1-2,TRBV27,TGTGCCAGCGGACCAAAATTCTCTGGCTACACCTTC,CASGPKFSGYTF
.,.,TRBJ2-7,TRBV6-1,TGTGCCAGCAGTGAAGGTACAGGAGGGAGGCAGTACTTC,CASSEGTGGRQYF
.,.,TRBJ2-7,TRBV10-3,TGTGCCATCAGTGGGGGGGCCGACTACGAGCAGTACTTC,CAISGGADYEQYF
many,TRBD2,TRBJ2-3,TRBV7-9,TGTGCCAGCACCCGAGCGGGGGGCACAGATACGCAGTATTTT,CASTRAGGTDTQYF
.,TRBD1,TRBJ1-3,TRBV29-1,TGCAGCGTCGCAGGGGGAGCTGGAAACACCATATATTTT,CSVAGGAGNTIYF
.,.,TRBJ1-5,TRBV6-5,TGTGCCAGCAGCGTCGGGACGGGCAATCAGCCCCAGCATTTT,CASSVGTGNQPQHF
.,.,TRBJ1-5,TRBV12-5,TGTGCTAGTGCCGGGTCGGGGAATCAGCCCCAGCATTTT,CASAGSGNQPQHF
.,.,TRBJ2-7,TRBV5-1,TGCGCCAGCAGCCCGGACACTCCCTACGAGCAGTACTTC,CASSPDTPYEQYF
.,TRBD2,TRBJ2-2,TRBV27,TGTGCCAGCAGTTTAGTAGCGGGGCGAGGCACCGGGGAGCTGTTTTTT,CASSLVAGRGTGELFF
.,.,TRBJ2-7,TRBV3-1/TRBV3-2,TGTGCCAGCAGCCTCCGGGGGACAGTTCCCTACGAGCAGTACTTC,CASSLRGTVPYEQYF
few,.,TRBJ2-7,TRBV5-1,TGCGCCAGCAGCGCCCCCGGGTCAAGCTACGAGCAGTACTTC,CASSAPGSSYEQYF
.,TRBD2,TRBJ2-5,TRBV19,TGTGCCAGTAGTATACGCCTAGCGGGGCAGGGGGGTCAAGAGACCCAGTACTTC,CASSIRLAGQGGQETQYF
.,.,TRBJ1-1,TRBV2,TGTGCCAGCAGTGAATCTCAGGAACGGAACACTGAAGCTTTCTTT,CASSESQERNTEAFF
.,TRBD1,TRBJ1-4,TRBV7-9,TGTGCCAGCAGCTTAAGACAGGGTAGGGAAAAACTGTTTTTT,CASSLRQGREKLFF